These 20 T cell receptor beta chains came from one sample sequenced in a study of CXCR3-negative and CXCR3-positive naive CD8 T cells. TRB cDNA was prepared as libraries by UMI-labeled 5' RACE. TCRdb reprocessed the 5' RACE reads; each CDR3 protein has one entry and no DNA is given. The sample's table shows 100,000 to 150,000 distinct CDR3 sequences. The sample taken for sequencing was naive CXCR3- CD8+ T cells from blood. Subset indicated: CD45RO-CCR7+CD27+CD95- naive CD8+ T cells lacking CXCR3 (TNR3-). These TCRs come from a human donor in good health. Some clones in this sample may be carry-over from other donors' samples.

V and J are TRBV5-5 and TRBJ2-3; TCRdb gives TRBD1 as the D gene, but with no DNA this cannot be confirmed. The CDR3 spans 13 residues. Looked up from germline, CDR1 is SGHKS and CDR2 is YYEKEE (reference sequence). The CDR3 is CASSFGGLDTQYF.

The gene calls are TRBV12-3 or TRBV12-4 and TRBJ2-1. The CDR3 loop spans 11 amino acids. This chain's CDR3 is CASSHFNEQFF.

CDR3 amino acids: CASSHEGDGADEQYF. This rearrangement joins TRBV4-1 to TRBJ2-7; the TCRdb call, TRBD1, lacks DNA for checking. The CDR3 loop spans 15 amino acids. Germline V gene data show CDR1 as MGHRA and CDR2 as YSYEKL.

The V gene is TRBV4-1, the J gene TRBJ2-7; TCRdb returns TRBD1, unconfirmable since there is no DNA. Germline CDR1 is MGHRA and CDR2 is YSYEKL. The CDR3 consists of 15 residues. CDR3 loop: CASSLQGDLPYEQYF.

This chain links TRBV28 with TRBJ1-2. From germline, CDR1 is MDHEN and CDR2 SYDVKM. The CDR3 is 15 residues long. CDR3 sequence reads: CASSLFYRAGDGYTF.

The J gene is TRBJ1-4, the V gene TRBV7-9. The CDR3 is 14 residues long. CDR1 is SEHNR, CDR2 FQNEAQ, per germline (reference sequence). The CDR3 sequence: CASSLQIRNEKLFF.

The chain recombines TRBV5-1 with TRBJ2-1. Looked up from germline, CDR1 is SGHRS and CDR2 is YFSETQ. CDR3 length equals 13 residues. CDR3 sequence: CASSLLGINEQFF. Full variable domain (outside the CDR3, taken from reference TRBV5-1 and TRBJ2-1): KAGVTQTPRYLIKTRGQQVTLSCSPISGHRSVSWYQQTPGQGLQFLFEYFSETQRNKGNFPGRFSGRQFSNSRSEMNVSTLELGDSALYLCASSLLGINEQFFGPGTRLTVL.

This chain's CDR3 is CASSPRDRGRYEQFF. V is TRBV18 and J is TRBJ2-1; TCRdb names TRBD1, which stays unverified in the absence of DNA. The CDR3 covers 15 residues. Germline V gene lookup returns CDR1 KGHSH and CDR2 LQKENI.

The chain couples TRBV30 to TRBJ1-3; TCRdb names TRBD1, which stays unverified in the absence of DNA. CDR1 is GTSNPN, CDR2 SVGIG, per germline (reference sequence). The CDR3 totals 16 residues. CDR3 sequence reads: CAWWDKGGFSANTIYF.

This chain joins TRBV4-1 and TRBJ2-7; TCRdb's assignment of TRBD2 cannot be checked, as there is no DNA. The CDR3 contains 13 residues. Germline V gene sequence: CDR1 MGHRA, CDR2 YSYEKL. The CDR3 here is CASSPWGRSEQYF.

The chain has TRBV14 and TRBJ2-5; TCRdb outputs TRBD1, but without DNA this stays unchecked. This CDR3 has 15 amino acids. The V gene's germline CDR1 is SGHDN and CDR2 FVKESK. The CDR3 protein is CASSRQPTRQETQYF.

V usage is TRBV29-1 and J usage is TRBJ2-7; lacking DNA, the TRBD2 call made by TCRdb goes unchecked. The CDR3 runs to 12 residues. Germline CDR1 reads SQVTM; CDR2 reads ANQGSEA. CDR3: CSVTGVAHEQYF.

J is TRBJ2-7 and V is TRBV5-1. Germline-derived CDR1 and CDR2 are SGHRS and YFSETQ. CDR3 size: 13 residues. The CDR3 spells CASSSWGSYEQYF.

This sequence joins TRBV10-1 and TRBJ1-1; no DNA is available, so the TRBD1 call from TCRdb remains unchecked. CDR1 is WNHNN and CDR2 is SYGVQD in the germline V gene (reference sequence). This CDR3 region has 14 residues. The CDR3 spells CASSAGTENTEAFF.

The chain employs TRBV11-2 and TRBJ2-1; the TCRdb call, TRBD2, lacks DNA for checking. CDR1 and CDR2 (germline): SGHAT, FQNNGV. The CDR3 has 15 residues. The CDR3 sequence is CASSKRGGRGNEQFF.

This rearrangement joins TRBV7-6 to TRBJ2-7; TCRdb designates TRBD1, a call that cannot be tested without DNA. Looked up from germline, CDR1 is SGHVS and CDR2 is FNYEAQ. CDR3 size: 14 residues. The CDR3: CASSPRGSSYEQYF.

CDR3 protein: CASSLTGEIAKNIQYF. This chain uses TRBV18 with TRBJ2-4; checking the TCRdb D call of TRBD1 is not possible without DNA. The CDR3 totals 16 residues. Germline V gene lookup returns CDR1 KGHSH and CDR2 LQKENI.

This sequence joins TRBV4-1 and TRBJ2-2. CDR3 length: 17 amino acids. Germline V gene lookup returns CDR1 MGHRA and CDR2 YSYEKL. The CDR3: CASSRLPGVQNTGELFF.

V and J are TRBV7-9 and TRBJ2-3. The CDR3 has 13 residues. Per the germline V gene, CDR1 is SEHNR and CDR2 is FQNEAQ (reference sequence). The CDR3 spells CASSLFKLHTQYF.

The rearrangement uses TRBV12-3 or TRBV12-4 and TRBJ2-7; TCRdb gives TRBD2 as the D gene, but with no DNA this cannot be confirmed. This CDR3 spans 14 amino acids. The CDR3 sequence is CASSPREGRYEQYF.